This T cell receptor (beta chain) was retrieved from a study of T cells in Graves' hyperthyroidism and ophthalmopathy. Study details: Sampling of peripheral blood happened at initial diagnosis, prior to any treatment.

Overall study results and limits: Within blood appeared most thyroid clonotypes that had expanded above 0.001. The model anticipated ophthalmopathy a median approximately 6.7 months pre-onset.

This CDR3 comprises 14 residues. Trimming at V came to 4 bases and at J to 6 bases, leaving 8 bases not matched to a gene. The V gene's germline CDR1 is LNHDA and CDR2 SQIVND (reference sequence). This clonotype was observed a single time. Its antigen is currently unknown. RNA transcripts served as the template for amplifying TCR beta CDR3 regions. Using the HTBI primer set, a first-round RT-PCR was run on the TCR CDR3. MiXCR, applied by TCRdb to the multiplex PCR reads, yields one record per CDR3 protein. The table records roughly 40,000 distinct CDR3 sequences, about 47% of them present only once. The source is a man aged 40-50 years with Graves' ophthalmopathy. The sequencing sample was made of blood. The chain combines TRBV19 with TRBJ1-2, with 7 bases that match TRBD1. The CDR3 nucleotides are TGTGCCAGTAGTACACAAACAGGGGCCAATGGCTACACCTTC. Protein product: CASSTQTGANGYTF.